These 22 T cell receptor beta chains originate from one sample sequenced in a study of CD8 T cells in ankylosing spondylitis. Study findings and constraints: There was a TCR beta motif, made of fewer than 10 highly homologous variants, that appeared characteristic of ankylosing spondylitis blood.

These receptors have no known antigen. TCRdb fed the 5' RACE reads into MiXCR, producing one record per CDR3 protein. The sample comprises around 490,000 distinct CDR3 sequences, roughly 5.2% of which are singletons, and roughly 3.2% rests with the top ten. Sequenced sample: blood, either unsorted or a sorted T cell fraction (not recorded which). These receptors all stem from a male donor with ankylosing spondylitis.

There are many counts of this clonotype. This chain uses TRBV20-1 with TRBJ1-3; no firm D call. The V end was cut by 5 bases, the J end by 4 bases, with 18 bases between. This CDR3 region has 15 residues. Germline CDR1 reads DFQATT; CDR2 reads SNEGSKA (reference sequence). CDR3 in DNA: TGCAGTGCTGAGGATCCGAGGGTGGGCGGAAACACCATATATTTT. Protein sequence: CSAEDPRVGGNTIYF.

Many counts were recorded for this clonotype. This rearrangement joins TRBV20-1 to TRBJ2-3; TRBD2 aligns across 9 bases. The germline gives CDR1 DFQATT, CDR2 SNEGSKA (reference sequence). V dropped 4 bases and J dropped 3; count of bases not matched to a gene: 2. The CDR3 has 13 amino acids. CDR3 DNA: TGCAGTGCTACGAGCGGGAGGACAGATACGCAGTATTTT. It specifies CSATSGRTDTQYF.

The genes are TRBV10-3 and TRBJ2-1, with 9 bases that match TRBD2. The CDR3 has 16 residues. Germline loops: CDR1 ENHRY, CDR2 SYGVKD. V was clipped by 5 bases and J by 0 bases; unmatched bases: 5. CDR3 region: CAISLEREASYNEQFF. CDR3 bases: TGTGCCATCAGTTTAGAGCGGGAGGCCTCCTACAATGAGCAGTTCTTC.

This clonotype was counted ten times or more. V is TRBV4-2 and J is TRBJ1-4; tentative D call: TRBD1 (5 bases). Germline V CDR1 and CDR2: LGHNA, YNFKEQ. CDR3 length: 15 amino acids. V was shortened by 1 base and J by 4 bases, with 10 bases between the two germline ends. The CDR3 DNA reads TGTGCCAGCAGCCAAGGTGGAGGGGATAATGAAAAACTGTTTTTT. Translation: CASSQGGGDNEKLFF.

This clonotype was detected many times. This rearrangement joins TRBV20-1 to TRBJ1-6; no clear D. V lost 6 bases and J lost 8, with 8 bases in between. Germline V gene lookup returns CDR1 DFQATT and CDR2 SNEGSKA (reference sequence). This CDR3 comprises 11 residues. CDR3 bases: TGCAGTGCCGCGACGTATTCACCCCTCCACTTT. Its translation is CSAATYSPLHF.

Many counts were recorded for this clonotype. The rearrangement joins TRBV12-3 or TRBV12-4 to TRBJ2-5, with a possible D match to TRBD1 (6 bases). This CDR3 region has 16 residues. Trimming shortened V by 3 bases and J by 1 base, and 15 bases separated the two germline ends. CDR3: CASSFGIRGFQETQYF. Written as DNA, the CDR3 is TGTGCCAGCAGTTTTGGTATCAGGGGATTCCAAGAGACCCAGTACTTC.

This clonotype was detected many times. V and J are TRBV10-3 and TRBJ2-5; no reliable D call. V was cut by 3 bases and J by 4 bases, with 12 bases left in between. The CDR3 loop spans 14 amino acids. The germline CDR1 and CDR2 sequences are ENHRY and SYGVKD. Here the CDR3 DNA reads TGTGCCATCAGTGACAGCCTGGTCGGAGAGACCCAGTACTTC. Protein product: CAISDSLVGETQYF.

This clonotype was seen repeatedly, ten times or more. The chain has TRBV18 and TRBJ1-2; D unresolved. The CDR3 has 14 residues. The germline CDR1 and CDR2 sequences are KGHSH and LQKENI. With 6 bases removed from V and 4 bases from J, the gap between germline ends came to 15 bases. Written as DNA, the CDR3 is TGTGCCAGCTCTCAGGAGGGCGCGGGCTATGGCTACACCTTC. Amino acid sequence: CASSQEGAGYGYTF.

This clonotype appeared many times. The V gene is TRBV7-9, the J gene TRBJ2-7; the D gene is possibly TRBD1 (5 bases). The CDR3 spans 17 residues. Germline V gene sequence: CDR1 SEHNR, CDR2 FQNEAQ (reference sequence). Trimming took 2 bases from V and 3 from J, leaving 20 bases between them. DNA of the CDR3: TGTGCCAGCAGCTTAAAGGCCGGCAATCTAAGGGGCTACGAGCAGTACTTC. Residues: CASSLKAGNLRGYEQYF.

This clonotype was found many times. V gene TRBV29-1 combines with J gene TRBJ2-7; D might be TRBD1 (6 bases). Per the germline V gene, CDR1 is SQVTM and CDR2 is ANQGSEA. Trimming took 7 bases from V and 0 from J, leaving 13 bases between them. This CDR3 is built from 13 residues. The CDR3 reads CSGTGTNSYEQYF. CDR3 sequence (DNA): TGCAGCGGTACCGGGACAAACTCCTACGAGCAGTACTTC.

This clonotype was counted at least ten times. The gene calls are TRBV7-6 and TRBJ2-5; D unclear. Trimming took 1 base from V and 2 from J, leaving 20 bases between them. CDR1 and CDR2 (germline): SGHVS, FNYEAQ. The CDR3 extends over 18 amino acids. Written as DNA, the CDR3 is TGTGCCAGCAGCTTAGTCGGTGACACAAGAAGGTATCAAGAGACCCAGTACTTC. This sequence encodes CASSLVGDTRRYQETQYF. Complete variable domain (other parts from reference TRBV7-6 and TRBJ2-5): GAGVSQSPRYKVTKRGQDVALRCDPISGHVSLYWYRQALGQGPEFLTYFNYEAQQDKSGLPNDRFSAERPEGSISTLTIQRTEQRDSAMYRCASSLVGDTRRYQETQYFGPGTRLLVL.

The table lists this clonotype with many counts. The genes are TRBV27 and TRBJ1-2; D is uncertain. Germline V gene lookup returns CDR1 MNHEY and CDR2 SMNVEV (reference sequence). This CDR3 spans 13 amino acids. Trimming cost V 3 bases and J 5 bases, with 10 bases left between them. CDR3 loop: CASSFSETYGYTF. The CDR3 nucleotides are TGTGCCAGCAGTTTTTCCGAGACATATGGCTACACCTTC.

This clonotype was counted at least ten times. This chain connects TRBV6-1 to TRBJ1-2, with 7 bases that match TRBD1. V lost 6 bases and J lost 3; bases outside the gene matches: 7. The CDR3 is 14 amino acids. Germline CDR1 is MNHNS and CDR2 is SASEGT. The CDR3 bases are TGTGCCAGCAGCCTGGGACAGACCTACTATGGCTACACCTTC. Protein: CASSLGQTYYGYTF.

This clonotype appeared many times. The CDR3 sequence: CASSLLHRDTEAFF. The CDR3 nucleotides are TGCGCCAGCAGCCTACTACACAGAGACACTGAAGCTTTCTTT. The V gene is TRBV5-1, the J gene TRBJ1-1, with D unresolved. The V and J ends lost 4 bases and 3 bases respectively, with 13 bases between them. Germline lookup yields CDR1 SGHRS and CDR2 YFSETQ. The CDR3 runs to 14 residues.

This clonotype came up a few times. The V gene is TRBV4-3, the J gene TRBJ2-1; D may be TRBD2 (5 bases). CDR1 and CDR2 from the germline V gene are LGHNA and YSLEER. The CDR3 runs 15 residues. V lost 0 bases and J lost 5, with 11 bases in between. DNA for the CDR3: TGCGCCAGCAGCCAAGAGGCTAGCCATAACAATGAGCAGTTCTTC. It encodes CASSQEASHNNEQFF.

This clonotype was seen repeatedly, ten times or more. The chain couples TRBV7-2 to TRBJ2-7; a possible D gene is TRBD2 (6 bases). Trimming left V 0 bases short and J 6 bases short, with 9 bases between. Looked up from germline, CDR1 is SGHTA and CDR2 is FQGNSA. This CDR3 region has 13 residues. This CDR3 reads CASSLAGLLEQYF. Here the CDR3 DNA reads TGTGCCAGCAGCTTAGCGGGACTCCTCGAGCAGTACTTC. The variable domain in full, with the rest retrieved from reference TRBV7-2 and TRBJ2-7, is GAGVSQSPSNKVTEKGKDVELRCDPISGHTALYWYRQSLGQGLEFLIYFQGNSAPDKSGLPSDRFSAERTGGSVSTLTIQRTQQEDSAVYLCASSLAGLLEQYFGPGTRLTVT.

This clonotype has at least ten counts. This rearrangement joins TRBV5-1 to TRBJ1-5; perhaps TRBD1 as D (5 bases). CDR1 and CDR2 (germline): SGHRS, YFSETQ. The CDR3 is made up of 15 amino acids. V lost 5 bases and J 4 bases, leaving 16 bases between the germline ends. CDR3 nucleotide sequence: TGCGCCAGCAGGTCGGGGTTCGGGGGAAATCAGCCCCAGCATTTT. Encoded protein: CASRSGFGGNQPQHF.

This clonotype was seen ten or more times. The rearrangement uses TRBV20-1 and TRBJ2-1; D is perhaps TRBD2 (5 bases). Germline CDR1 DFQATT, CDR2 SNEGSKA (reference sequence). The CDR3 covers 14 residues. Trimming cost V 3 bases and J 2 bases, with 11 bases left between them. The CDR3 here is CSARFSGTYNEQFF. CDR3 DNA: TGCAGTGCTAGGTTCAGCGGTACCTACAATGAGCAGTTCTTC.

This clonotype was recorded a few times. The chain couples TRBV20-1 to TRBJ1-5; D might be TRBD1 (5 bases). The CDR3 has 16 amino acids. Germline V CDR1 and CDR2: DFQATT, SNEGSKA (reference sequence). The ends were cut back, 3 bases at V and 0 bases at J, with 15 bases in the middle. CDR3 DNA sequence: TGCAGTGCTAGTGAAGGGGCCGGGTATAGCAATCAGCCCCAGCATTTT. Residues: CSASEGAGYSNQPQHF.

This clonotype was seen at least ten times. The gene calls are TRBV7-8 and TRBJ1-1; D is undetermined. CDR1 SGHVS and CDR2 FQNEAQ come from the germline V gene. The CDR3 has 14 amino acids. The V and J ends lost 3 bases and 2 bases respectively, with 10 bases between them. This chain's CDR3 is CASSLWRPNTEAFF. The CDR3, as DNA: TGTGCCAGCAGCTTGTGGCGGCCCAACACTGAAGCTTTCTTT.

This clonotype was seen ten or more times. The chain joins TRBV10-3 to TRBJ2-7; D is perhaps TRBD2 (5 bases). Between the trimmed V and J ends, which lost 8 bases and 4 bases, there was a span of 15 bases. CDR3 length equals 13 residues. Germline V lookup: CDR1 ENHRY, CDR2 SYGVKD. CDR3 nucleotides: TGTGCCATCGGGCCGAGCGGTGTTTACGAGCAGTACTTC. Its translation: CAIGPSGVYEQYF.

This clonotype was found many times. The chain uses TRBV5-1 and TRBJ2-1; D is uncertain. V was clipped by 0 bases and J by 15 bases, with 22 bases between them. Germline V gives CDR1 SGHRS, CDR2 YFSETQ. CDR3 length: 15 residues. CDR3 nucleotides: TGCGCCAGCAGCTTGGCCGTGGGTCCGGACCCTCATCGGTTCTTC. It codes for CASSLAVGPDPHRFF.